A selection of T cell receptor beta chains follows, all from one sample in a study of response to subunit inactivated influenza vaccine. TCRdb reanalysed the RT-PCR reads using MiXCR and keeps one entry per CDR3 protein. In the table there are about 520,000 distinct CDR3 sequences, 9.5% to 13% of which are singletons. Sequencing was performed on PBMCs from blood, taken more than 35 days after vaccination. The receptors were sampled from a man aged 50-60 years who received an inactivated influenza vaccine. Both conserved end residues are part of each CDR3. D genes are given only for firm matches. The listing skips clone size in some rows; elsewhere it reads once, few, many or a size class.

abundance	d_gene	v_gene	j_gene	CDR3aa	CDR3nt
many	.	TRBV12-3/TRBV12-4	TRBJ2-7	CASTSRGHEQYF	TGTGCCTCTACCTCACGGGGTCACGAGCAGTACTTC
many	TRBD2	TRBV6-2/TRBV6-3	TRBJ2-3	CASSRLAGAVDTQYF	TGTGCCAGCAGTAGACTAGCGGGAGCGGTAGATACGCAGTATTTT
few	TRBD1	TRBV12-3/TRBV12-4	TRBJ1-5	CASSLRGTGAGNQPQHF	TGTGCCAGCAGTTTACGTGGGACAGGGGCCGGGAATCAGCCCCAGCATTTT
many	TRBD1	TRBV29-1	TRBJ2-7	CSAAQGNEQYF	TGCAGCGCCGCACAGGGGAACGAGCAGTACTTC
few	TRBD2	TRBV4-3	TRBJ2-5	CASSQEGFTSGRAETQYF	TGCGCCAGCAGCCAAGAAGGTTTCACTAGCGGGAGAGCAGAGACCCAGTACTTC
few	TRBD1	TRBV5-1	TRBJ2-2	CASSRTGGVSDTGELFF	TGCGCCAGCAGCAGGACAGGGGGCGTTTCTGACACCGGGGAGCTGTTTTTT
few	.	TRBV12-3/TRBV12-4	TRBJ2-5	CASSQYSGGRETQYF	TGTGCCAGCAGTCAATACTCCGGGGGCCGGGAGACCCAGTACTTC
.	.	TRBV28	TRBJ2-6	CASSGPTGSGANVLTF	TGTGCCAGCAGTGGGCCGACAGGATCCGGGGCCAACGTCCTGACTTTC
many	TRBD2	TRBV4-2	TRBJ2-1	CASSPEGGKRGGSGEQFF	TGTGCCAGCAGCCCCGAAGGGGGTAAGCGGGGGGGATCTGGTGAGCAGTTCTTC
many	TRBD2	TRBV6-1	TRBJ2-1	CASTKTVLAGVDNEQFF	TGTGCCAGCACCAAGACCGTTCTAGCGGGAGTGGACAATGAGCAGTTCTTC
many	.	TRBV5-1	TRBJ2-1	CASSIQGMNEQFF	TGCGCCAGCAGCATACAGGGAATGAATGAGCAGTTCTTC
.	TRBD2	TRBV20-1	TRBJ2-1	CSASIIGAGGGNEQFF	TGCAGTGCCTCGATCATCGGAGCGGGAGGCGGCAATGAGCAGTTCTTC
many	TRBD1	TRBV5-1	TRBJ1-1	CASSVGQGNTEAFF	TGCGCCAGCAGCGTTGGACAGGGGAACACTGAAGCTTTCTTT
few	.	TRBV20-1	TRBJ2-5	CSRRGGETQYF	TGCAGCCGTAGAGGAGGAGAGACCCAGTACTTC
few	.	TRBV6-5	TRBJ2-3	CASSYPTSGADTQYF	TGTGCCAGCAGTTACCCAACGTCGGGGGCAGATACGCAGTATTTT
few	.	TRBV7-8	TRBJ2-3	CASSSGQYLTDTQYF	TGTGCCAGCAGCTCCGGACAGTATCTCACAGATACGCAGTATTTT
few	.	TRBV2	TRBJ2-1	CASSEVGPRGEQFF	TGTGCCAGCAGTGAAGTGGGGCCTCGGGGTGAGCAGTTCTTC
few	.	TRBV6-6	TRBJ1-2	CASSYLSDYGYTF	TGTGCCAGCAGTTACTTGTCAGACTATGGCTACACCTTC
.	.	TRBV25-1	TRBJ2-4	CASSQTGIAKNIQYF	TGTGCCAGCAGCCAAACAGGGATCGCCAAAAACATTCAGTACTTC
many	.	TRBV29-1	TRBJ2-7	CSVEDRQDNYEQYF	TGCAGCGTTGAAGATCGACAGGACAACTACGAGCAGTACTTC
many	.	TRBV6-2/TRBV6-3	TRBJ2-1	CASSYSGLYNEQFF	TGTGCCAGCAGTTACTCGGGACTTTACAATGAGCAGTTCTTC
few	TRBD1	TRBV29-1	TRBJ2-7	CSVRDREAYEQYF	TGCAGCGTCCGAGACAGGGAAGCCTACGAGCAGTACTTC
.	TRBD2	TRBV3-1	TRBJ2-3	CASSQTLGTSGHTSTDTQYF	TGTGCCAGCAGCCAAACGTTGGGTACTAGCGGACACACTAGCACAGATACGCAGTATTTT
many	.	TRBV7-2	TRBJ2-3	CASSLLSSRQYF	TGTGCCAGCAGCTTATTGTCGAGCAGGCAGTATTTT
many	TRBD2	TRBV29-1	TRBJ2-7	CSVEGSGSREQYF	TGCAGCGTTGAAGGTAGCGGGAGCCGGGAGCAGTACTTC
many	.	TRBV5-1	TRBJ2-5	CASSSGQREETQYF	TGCGCCAGCAGCTCCGGACAGCGTGAAGAGACCCAGTACTTC
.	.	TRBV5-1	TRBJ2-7	CASRSTSGGIIHEQYF	TGCGCCAGCAGATCCACCTCCGGGGGTATCATACACGAGCAGTACTTC
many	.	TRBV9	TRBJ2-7	CASSVKDSSYEQYF	TGTGCCAGCAGCGTGAAAGACAGCTCCTACGAGCAGTACTTC
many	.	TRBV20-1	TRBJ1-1	CSAKGSLDLNTEAFF	TGCAGTGCCAAGGGTAGCCTGGACCTCAACACTGAAGCTTTCTTT
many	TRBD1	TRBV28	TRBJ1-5	CASRIGTGPSNQPQHF	TGTGCCAGCAGAATCGGGACAGGACCTAGCAATCAGCCCCAGCATTTT
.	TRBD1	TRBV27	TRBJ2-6	CASKPGQGNSGANVLTF	TGTGCCAGCAAACCGGGACAGGGGAACTCTGGGGCCAACGTCCTGACTTTC
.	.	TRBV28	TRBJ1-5	CASNEEYSNQPQHF	TGTGCCAGCAACGAAGAATATAGCAATCAGCCCCAGCATTTT
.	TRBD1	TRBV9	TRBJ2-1	CASSVEGQGGNEQFF	TGTGCCAGCAGCGTTGAGGGACAGGGTGGCAATGAGCAGTTCTTC
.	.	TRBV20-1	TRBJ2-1	CSAWAGGYNEQFF	TGCAGTGCTTGGGCCGGCGGGTACAATGAGCAGTTCTTC
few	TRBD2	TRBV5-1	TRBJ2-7	CASSLAGGRDYEQYF	TGCGCCAGCAGCTTGGCCGGGGGGAGGGACTACGAGCAGTACTTC
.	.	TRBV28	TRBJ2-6	CASSFVLSGANVLTF	TGTGCCAGCAGTTTTGTGTTATCTGGGGCCAACGTCCTGACTTTC
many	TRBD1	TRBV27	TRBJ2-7	CASSLTGTDSYEQYF	TGTGCCAGCAGTCTCACCGGGACAGATTCCTACGAGCAGTACTTC
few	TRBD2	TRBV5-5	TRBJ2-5	CASSRGLAGGKQETQYF	TGTGCCAGCAGCCGCGGACTAGCGGGAGGCAAACAAGAGACCCAGTACTTC
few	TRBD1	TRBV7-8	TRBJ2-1	CASSSSGTGSYNEQFF	TGTGCCAGCAGCTCATCGGGGACAGGATCCTACAATGAGCAGTTCTTC
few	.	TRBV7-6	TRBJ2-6	CASSSLPETGLLISGANVLTF	TGTGCCAGCAGCTCCTTGCCCGAGACAGGACTACTTATCTCTGGGGCCAACGTCCTGACTTTC
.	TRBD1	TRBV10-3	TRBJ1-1	CAISEGQGATEAFF	TGTGCCATCAGTGAGGGACAGGGGGCAACTGAAGCTTTCTTT
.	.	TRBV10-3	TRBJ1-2	CAISESGTVNYGYTF	TGTGCCATCAGTGAGAGCGGGACGGTCAACTATGGCTACACCTTC
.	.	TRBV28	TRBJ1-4	CASSVKLRDEKLFF	TGTGCCAGCAGTGTAAAGCTACGAGATGAAAAACTGTTTTTT
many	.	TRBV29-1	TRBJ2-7	CSGREPGAYEQYF	TGCAGCGGCCGGGAGCCGGGGGCCTACGAGCAGTACTTC
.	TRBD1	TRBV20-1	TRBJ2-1	CSASKGAHYNEQFF	TGCAGTGCTAGTAAGGGGGCTCACTACAATGAGCAGTTCTTC
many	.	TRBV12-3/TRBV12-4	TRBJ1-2	CASSLEAAKSGYTF	TGTGCCAGCAGTCTCGAGGCCGCGAAGAGTGGCTACACCTTC
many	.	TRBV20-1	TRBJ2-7	CSAPTDDYEQYF	TGCAGTGCTCCCACCGACGACTACGAGCAGTACTTC
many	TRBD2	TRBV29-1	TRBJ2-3	CSLWLAGVDTQYF	TGCAGCCTTTGGTTAGCGGGAGTTGATACGCAGTATTTT
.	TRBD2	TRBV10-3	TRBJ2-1	CATRLAANEQFF	TGTGCCACCCGACTAGCGGCGAATGAGCAGTTCTTC
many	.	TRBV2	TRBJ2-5	CASSGRQVIWETQYF	TGTGCCAGCAGTGGGAGACAGGTTATCTGGGAGACCCAGTACTTC
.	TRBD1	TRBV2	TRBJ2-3	CASKLDRASSTDTQYF	TGTGCCAGCAAATTGGACAGGGCCTCTAGCACAGATACGCAGTATTTT
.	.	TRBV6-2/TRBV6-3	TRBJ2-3	CASAGPGPTDTQYF	TGTGCCAGCGCTGGTCCGGGGCCCACAGATACGCAGTATTTT
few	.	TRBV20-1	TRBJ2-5	CSAPRTVQETQYF	TGCAGTGCTCCCCGGACAGTCCAAGAGACCCAGTACTTC
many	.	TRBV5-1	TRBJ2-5	CASSFNRLQETQYF	TGCGCCAGCAGCTTCAACCGCCTCCAAGAGACCCAGTACTTC
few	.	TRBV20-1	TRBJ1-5	CSAVTRDRNQPQHF	TGCAGTGCCGTAACCCGGGACCGCAATCAGCCCCAGCATTTT